The rows below give T cell receptor beta chains drawn from one sample of a study of spatial heterogeneity in lung cancer. TCRdb processed the 5' RACE reads anew with MiXCR; each CDR3 protein has one entry. The sample carries approximately 3,100 distinct CDR3 sequences, roughly 5% recorded once. The material was normal lung tissue next to the tumor, obtained at surgery. The receptors were sampled from a male donor with early-stage non-small cell lung cancer. The CDR3 runs from the conserved cysteine through the conserved F or W. A D gene is named only where the DNA matches it firmly. Clone size is given for some rows only: seen once, a few or many times, or a class if the clone is expanded.

j_call d_call clone_size v_call cdr3_nt cdr3_aa
TRBJ2-7 - medium-sized TRBV27 TGTGCCAGCAGTTTGAGGCTAGGGTTATACGAGCAGTACTTC CASSLRLGLYEQYF
TRBJ2-7 - medium-sized TRBV30 TGTGCCTGGAGTCCGCAGGGCCGCCCCTACGAGCAGTACTTC CAWSPQGRPYEQYF
TRBJ2-2 - medium-sized TRBV5-1 TGCGCCAGCAGCCTAGTCTGGGGAGGTGACACCGGGGAGCTGTTTTTT CASSLVWGGDTGELFF
TRBJ2-7 - medium-sized TRBV6-2/TRBV6-3 TGTGCCAGCAGAGAACAGCCGAGCTCCTACGAGCAGTACTTC CASREQPSSYEQYF
TRBJ2-1 - many TRBV7-9 TGTGCCAGCAGCCCAGGGTCTAGCTACAATGAGCAGTTCTTC CASSPGSSYNEQFF
TRBJ2-3 TRBD2 medium-sized TRBV6-6 TGTGCCAGCAGTTACTCGTTTCGTGGGACTAGCGGGAGCGCTGGCACAGATACGCAGTATTTT CASSYSFRGTSGSAGTDTQYF
TRBJ1-1 TRBD1 many TRBV5-1 TGCGCCAGCAGCATAGGACAGGGAGCCGTTCGGGCTTTCTTT CASSIGQGAVRAFF
TRBJ2-7 TRBD1 many TRBV20-1 TGCAGTGCTCCCTCCGGGACAGTGTACGAGCAGTACTTC CSAPSGTVYEQYF
TRBJ2-7 TRBD1 medium-sized TRBV23-1 TGCGCCAGCACCTCCGACAGGGGCGTTAACTACGAGCAGTACTTC CASTSDRGVNYEQYF
TRBJ2-3 TRBD2 many TRBV9 TGTGCCAGCCAAGCGGGAGAATCAGATACGCAGTATTTT CASQAGESDTQYF
TRBJ1-1 TRBD1 - TRBV12-3/TRBV12-4 TGTGCCAGCAGTTTTCAGGGGGGCGGAACTGAAGCTTTCTTT CASSFQGGGTEAFF
TRBJ2-5 TRBD2 many TRBV6-2/TRBV6-3 TGTGCCAGCAGGGCCGCGGGGGGAAGAGAGACCCAGTACTTC CASRAAGGRETQYF
TRBJ2-3 - medium-sized TRBV28 TGTGCCACATGGACTGCTAGCACAGATACGCAGTATTTT CATWTASTDTQYF
TRBJ1-5 - large TRBV11-2 TGTGCCAGCAGCTTAATCTTAGGGCAGCCCCAGCATTTT CASSLILGQPQHF
TRBJ2-1 TRBD1 medium-sized TRBV29-1 TGCAGCGTTGCCCATGCGGGACAGGGGGAGTTCTTC CSVAHAGQGEFF
TRBJ1-5 - few TRBV12-3/TRBV12-4 TGTGCCAGCAGTCCTACAGGGAATCAGCCCCAGCATTTT CASSPTGNQPQHF
TRBJ2-1 - many TRBV5-6 TGTGCCAGCAGCTTGGGCGACGGACCCTTCTACAATGAGCAGTTCTTC CASSLGDGPFYNEQFF
TRBJ2-3 TRBD2 many TRBV7-2 TGTGCCAGCAGCTTAGCAGCGGGAGGGCAGCAGTATTTT CASSLAAGGQQYF
TRBJ2-5 - - TRBV30 TGTGCCTGGAGTATGGGAGGGGGGCGAGAGACCCAGTACTTC CAWSMGGGRETQYF
TRBJ2-3 TRBD2 many TRBV29-1 TGCAGCGTCGCCACTAGCGCCCCCACAGATACGCAGTATTTT CSVATSAPTDTQYF
TRBJ2-4 TRBD1 medium-sized TRBV2 TGTGCCAGCCGGGACAGGGGGGACATTCAGTACTTC CASRDRGDIQYF
TRBJ1-2 - medium-sized TRBV20-1 TGCAGTGCTAGAGATTGGTTCGGAAAGGACTATGGCTACACCTTC CSARDWFGKDYGYTF
TRBJ2-7 TRBD1 medium-sized TRBV6-6 TGTGCCAGCAGTCCCGGGACAGGGGTCTCCTACGAGCAGTACTTC CASSPGTGVSYEQYF
TRBJ2-7 TRBD2 few TRBV20-1 TGCAGTGCCCGACTCGTAGCGGGAGCCGCCTACGAGCAGTACTTC CSARLVAGAAYEQYF
TRBJ2-1 TRBD2 - TRBV5-6 TGTGCCAGCAGCTTGCTAGCGGGAGGCCTCAATGAGCAGTTCTTC CASSLLAGGLNEQFF
TRBJ1-5 - medium-sized TRBV12-3/TRBV12-4 TGTGCCAGCAGTTCCGAACGAGGGGATCAGCCCCAGCATTTT CASSSERGDQPQHF
TRBJ1-2 - many TRBV27 TGCACCAGCAGTCCTATCGGGACTCCTTATGGCTACACCTTC CTSSPIGTPYGYTF
TRBJ2-7 TRBD1 medium-sized TRBV29-1 TGCAGCGTTGAAGTATTAGGACAGGGGAACAACGAGCAGTACTTC CSVEVLGQGNNEQYF
TRBJ1-1 - medium-sized TRBV20-1 TGCAGTGCTAGAGAGGACATGAACACTGAAGCTTTCTTT CSAREDMNTEAFF
TRBJ2-7 - medium-sized TRBV11-2 TGTGCCAGCAGTACCACTAAAGTCCCCGGTGGGCAGTACTTC CASSTTKVPGGQYF
TRBJ2-1 TRBD1 many TRBV28 TGTGCCAGCACTGGGACAGGGAATAAAAAAAGGAATGAGCAGTTCTTC CASTGTGNKKRNEQFF
TRBJ1-6 - large TRBV4-2 TGTGCCAGCAGCCAAGTTTGGGGACGTAATTCACCCCTCCACTTT CASSQVWGRNSPLHF
TRBJ1-1 - many TRBV9 TGTGCCAGCAGCGTAGTCGCAGGGGTGAACACTGAAGCTTTCTTT CASSVVAGVNTEAFF
TRBJ2-3 TRBD2 - TRBV19 TGTGCCAGTAGTATGGAAGCGGGGGGGCCGCAAGATACGCAGTATTTT CASSMEAGGPQDTQYF
TRBJ1-5 TRBD1 many TRBV20-1 TGCAGTGCTAGAGGGACAGGGGTTCAGCCCCAGCATTTT CSARGTGVQPQHF
TRBJ1-3 - medium-sized TRBV10-3 TGTGCCATCAGTGAGGGGGACACCATATATTTT CAISEGDTIYF
TRBJ2-2 TRBD1 - TRBV5-8 TGTGCCAGCAGCTTCGGGACAGTCTACACCGGGGAGCTGTTTTTT CASSFGTVYTGELFF